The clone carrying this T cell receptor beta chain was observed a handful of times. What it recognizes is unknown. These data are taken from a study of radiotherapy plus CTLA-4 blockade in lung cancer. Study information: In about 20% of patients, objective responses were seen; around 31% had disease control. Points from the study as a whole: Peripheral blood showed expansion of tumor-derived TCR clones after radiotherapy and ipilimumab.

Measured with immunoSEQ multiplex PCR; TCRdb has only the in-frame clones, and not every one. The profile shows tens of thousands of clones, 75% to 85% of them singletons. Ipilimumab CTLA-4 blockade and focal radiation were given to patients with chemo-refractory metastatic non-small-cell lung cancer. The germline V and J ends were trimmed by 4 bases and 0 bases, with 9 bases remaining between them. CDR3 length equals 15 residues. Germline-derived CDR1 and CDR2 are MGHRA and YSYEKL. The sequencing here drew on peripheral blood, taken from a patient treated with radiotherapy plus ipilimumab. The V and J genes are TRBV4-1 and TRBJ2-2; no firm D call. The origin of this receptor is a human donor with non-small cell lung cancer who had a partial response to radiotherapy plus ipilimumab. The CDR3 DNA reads TGCGCCAGCAGCCCCGAGTTCGCGAACACCGGGGAGCTGTTTTTT. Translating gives CASSPEFANTGELFF.